This T cell receptor (beta chain) was profiled in a study of blood T cell repertoires in COVID-19 (dated by TCRdb to about 2020). For the wider study: The collaborator samples originated in the United States, Italy and Spain and spanned the acute and convalescent phases of COVID-19. The prospective study material was composed of cDNA or gDNA derived from T cells, B-cell-depleted T cells, or PBMCs. Subjects who had been exposed to COVID-19, were actively infected with it, or had recovered from it provided the deeply sampled blood TCRbeta repertoires that made up the dataset. The repertoires were released in a freely available public database meant as a resource for research on the immune response to SARS-CoV-2. The samples were drawn from two sources: the first 160 participants of the ongoing ImmuneRACE study, and 1,254 subjects contributed by 6 global collaborators. The sample metadata nearly always contained a de-identified subject ID, COVID-19 status, age in years and sex. Where available, HLA class I and class II types were taken from metadata supplied by the sample provider and were not determined by assay-based typing. Study-level results and caveats: The amount of clinical and demographic metadata varied by source and participant and was provided uncurated.

TCRbeta CDR3 regions were amplified from genomic DNA by means of the immunoSEQ Assay, a bias-controlled multiplex PCR. Concerning the study's data processing: The number of nucleated cells in each sample was estimated from the amplification of reference gene primers within the assay. To quantify the absolute abundance of each unique TCRbeta CDR3 rearrangement, sequence reads were collapsed and filtered. For each sample, productive Simpson clonality was calculated by taking the square root of Simpson's diversity index across productive rearrangements. TCRdb stores this immuneACCESS table with in-frame sequences only. Part of the clones is absent; in the studies checked, under half of the shortfall reflects unresolved V genes, and no reason is known for the rest. The V and J calls and clone size are taken from that table; D and trimming were inferred from the DNA. This sample holds a few hundred thousand clones; around nine tenths were observed only once. Roughly 9.8% of the sample rests with the top ten.

Turning to this clone: Its antigen target is currently unknown. No base qualities exist here, and no much larger clone lies one base off it.

The CDR3 runs 15 residues from the cysteine to the phenylalanine. CDR3 DNA only is kept here, 45 bases in frame from base 1. For CDR1 and CDR2, the germline V gene lists MNHEY and SVGAGI. The V end gives up 5 bases and the J end 9 bases, leaving 10 bases in the junction not matched to a gene. A second Seattle source provided samples from volunteer blood donors who had recovered from COVID-19. Collaborating institutions collected whole blood in K2EDTA tubes following their own protocols. For TCRbeta analysis, collaborators shipped samples as frozen whole blood, isolated PBMCs, or DNA extracted from either of those sample types.

Sequenced material: peripheral blood. The clonotype was recovered from a man in his forties who had recovered from COVID-19. The chain is made from TRBV6-5 and TRBJ2-7, with TRBD2 identical over 13 junction bases. For the CDR3, the sequence is CASSQGGLAGRVQYF. In nucleotide form, the sequence is TGTGCCAGCAGTCAGGGGGGACTAGCGGGAAGGGTGCAGTACTTC.